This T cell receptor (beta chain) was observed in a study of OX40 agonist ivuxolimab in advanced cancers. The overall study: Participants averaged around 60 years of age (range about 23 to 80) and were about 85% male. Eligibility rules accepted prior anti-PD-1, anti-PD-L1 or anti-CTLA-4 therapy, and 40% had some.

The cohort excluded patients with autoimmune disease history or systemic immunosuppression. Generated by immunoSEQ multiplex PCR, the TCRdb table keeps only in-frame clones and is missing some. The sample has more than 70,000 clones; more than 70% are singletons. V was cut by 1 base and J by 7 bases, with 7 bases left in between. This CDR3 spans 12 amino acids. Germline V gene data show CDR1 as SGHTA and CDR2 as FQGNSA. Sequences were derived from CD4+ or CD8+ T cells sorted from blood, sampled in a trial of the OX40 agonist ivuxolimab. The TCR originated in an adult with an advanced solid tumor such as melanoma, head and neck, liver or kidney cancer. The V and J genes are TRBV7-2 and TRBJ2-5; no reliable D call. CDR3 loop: CASSLVRGTQYF. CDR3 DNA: TGTGCCAGCAGCTTAGTCCGAGGGACCCAGTACTTC. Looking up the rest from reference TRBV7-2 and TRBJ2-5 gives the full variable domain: GAGVSQSPSNKVTEKGKDVELRCDPISGHTALYWYRQSLGQGLEFLIYFQGNSAPDKSGLPSDRFSAERTGGSVSTLTIQRTQQEDSAVYLCASSLVRGTQYFGPGTRLLVL.